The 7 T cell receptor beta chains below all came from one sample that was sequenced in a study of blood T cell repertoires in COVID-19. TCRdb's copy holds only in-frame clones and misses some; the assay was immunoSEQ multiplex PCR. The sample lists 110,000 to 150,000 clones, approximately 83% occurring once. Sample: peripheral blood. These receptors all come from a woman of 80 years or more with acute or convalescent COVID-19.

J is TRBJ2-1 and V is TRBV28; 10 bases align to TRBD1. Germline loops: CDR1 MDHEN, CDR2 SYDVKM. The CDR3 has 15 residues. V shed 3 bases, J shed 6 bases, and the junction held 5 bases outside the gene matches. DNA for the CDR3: TGTGCCAGCAGTTTGGACAGGGGGGCTTCCAATGAGCAGTTCTTC. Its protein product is CASSLDRGASNEQFF. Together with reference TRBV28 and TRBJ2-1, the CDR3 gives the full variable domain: DVKVTQSSRYLVKRTGEKVFLECVQDMDHENMFWYRQDPGLGLRLIYFSYDVKMKEKGDIPEGYSVSREKKERFSLILESASTNQTSMYLCASSLDRGASNEQFFGPGTRLTVL.

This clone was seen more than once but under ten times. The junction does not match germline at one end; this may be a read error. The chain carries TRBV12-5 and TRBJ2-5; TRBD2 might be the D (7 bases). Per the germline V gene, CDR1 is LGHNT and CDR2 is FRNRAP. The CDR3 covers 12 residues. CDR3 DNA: TGTGCTAGTGGTTTGCCCGGGGGGCAGAGTCACTTC. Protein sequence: CASGLPGGQSHF.

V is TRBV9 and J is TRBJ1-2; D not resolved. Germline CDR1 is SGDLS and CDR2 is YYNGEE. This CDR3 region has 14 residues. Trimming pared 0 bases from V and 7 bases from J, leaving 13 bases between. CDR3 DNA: TGTGCCAGCAGCGTAGGAGAAACGCGAGCTGGCTACACCTTC. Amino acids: CASSVGETRAGYTF.

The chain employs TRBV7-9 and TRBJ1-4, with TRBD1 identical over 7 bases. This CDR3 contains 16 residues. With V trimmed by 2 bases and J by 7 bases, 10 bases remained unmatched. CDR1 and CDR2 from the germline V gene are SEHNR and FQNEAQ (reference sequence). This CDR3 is CASSLQRDRGREKLFF. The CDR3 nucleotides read TGTGCCAGCAGCTTACAACGGGATAGGGGGCGTGAAAAACTGTTTTTT.

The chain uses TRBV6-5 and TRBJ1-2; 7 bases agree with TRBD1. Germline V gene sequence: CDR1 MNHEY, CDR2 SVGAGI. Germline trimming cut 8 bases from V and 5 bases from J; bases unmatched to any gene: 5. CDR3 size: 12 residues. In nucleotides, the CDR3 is TGTGCCAGCGCGACGGGACAGTATGGCTACACCTTC. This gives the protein CASATGQYGYTF.

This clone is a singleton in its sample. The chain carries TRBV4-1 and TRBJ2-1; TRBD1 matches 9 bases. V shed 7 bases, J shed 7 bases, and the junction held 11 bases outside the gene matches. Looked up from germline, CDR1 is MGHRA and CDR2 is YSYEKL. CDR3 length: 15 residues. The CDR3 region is CASNPDRGNWNEQFF. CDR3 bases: TGCGCCAGCAACCCGGACAGGGGTAACTGGAATGAGCAGTTCTTC.

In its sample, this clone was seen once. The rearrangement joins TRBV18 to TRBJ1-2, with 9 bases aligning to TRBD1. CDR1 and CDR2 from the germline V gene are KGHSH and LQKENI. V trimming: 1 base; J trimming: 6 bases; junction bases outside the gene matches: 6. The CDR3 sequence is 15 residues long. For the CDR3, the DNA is TGTGCCAGCTCACCACAGGACAGGGGCTTCGATGGCTACACCTTC. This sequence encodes CASSPQDRGFDGYTF. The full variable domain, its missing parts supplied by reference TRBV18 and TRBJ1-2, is NAGVMQNPRHLVRRRGQEARLRCSPMKGHSHVYWYRQLPEEGLKFMVYLQKENIIDESGMPKERFSAEFPKEGPSILRIQQVVRGDSAAYFCASSPQDRGFDGYTFGSGTRLTVV.